The clone carrying this TCR beta chain was observed a handful of times. These data originate in a study of CD8 T cells in Susac syndrome. The germline CDR1 and CDR2 sequences are KGHSH and LQKENI. V lost 2 bases and J lost 3, with 11 bases in between. CDR3 size: 14 residues. The RNA, about 0.45 to 1 ug, was put through reverse transcription using random hexamers. TCRdb fed the immunoSEQ multiplex PCR reads into MiXCR, producing one record per CDR3 protein. The sample shows a few hundred thousand distinct CDR3 sequences, 92% of them seen only once. The TCR sequence derives from a human donor with multiple sclerosis. This chain connects TRBV18 to TRBJ2-7; TRBD1 might be the D (6 bases). Source material: CD4+ T cells from PBMCs. This CDR3 reads CASSPGRGSYEQYF. Written as DNA, the CDR3 is TGTGCCAGCTCACCAGGCAGGGGAAGCTACGAGCAGTACTTC. The full variable domain, with the rest looked up from reference TRBV18 and TRBJ2-7, is NAGVMQNPRHLVRRRGQEARLRCSPMKGHSHVYWYRQLPEEGLKFMVYLQKENIIDESGMPKERFSAEFPKEGPSILRIQQVVRGDSAAYFCASSPGRGSYEQYFGPGTRLTVT.